This T cell receptor (delta chain) was captured in a study of γδ T cells in repeated Plasmodium falciparum infection. For the study at large: Malaria-naive adults were infected with P. falciparum NF54 four times over about 600 days. Samples were taken at baseline, before some infections, and 21 days after each. Malian samples came from no-transmission periods or across acute febrile malaria episodes.

TCRdb reanalyzed the multiplex PCR reads using CATT. This sample yields tens of thousands of delta-chain clones, of which 1.4% are seen a single time; roughly 8.1% belongs to the top ten. V was shortened by 1 base and J by 0 bases, with 9 bases between the two germline ends. Germline CDR1 TSWWSYY, CDR2 QGS. The CDR3 has 15 residues. Gammadelta T cells were flow-sorted from PBMC into Vgamma9/Vdelta2+ and Vdelta2-negative populations for bulk analysis. This clone was detected many times. J is TRDJ1 and V is TRDV1, with D tentatively TRDD3 (5 bases). In the absence of a J gene in TCRdb, the DNA was matched to germline to assign it here. The receptor's source is a pool of human donors (malaria-infected and uninfected, not separated). Material for sequencing was gamma-delta T cells from blood. The CDR3 reads CALGERGGNTDKLIF. The CDR3 DNA sequence: TGTGCTCTTGGGGAACGGGGGGGTAACACCGATAAACTCATCTTT.